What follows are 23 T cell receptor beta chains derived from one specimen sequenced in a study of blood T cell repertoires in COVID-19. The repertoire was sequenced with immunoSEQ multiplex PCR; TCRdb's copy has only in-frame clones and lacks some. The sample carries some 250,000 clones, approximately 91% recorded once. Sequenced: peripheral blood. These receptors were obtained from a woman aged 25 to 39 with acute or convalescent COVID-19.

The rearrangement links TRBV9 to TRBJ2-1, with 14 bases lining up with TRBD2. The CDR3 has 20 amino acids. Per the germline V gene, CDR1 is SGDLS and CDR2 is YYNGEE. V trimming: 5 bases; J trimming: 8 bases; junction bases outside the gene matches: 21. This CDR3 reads CASSRTGTSGSYYFGDEQFF. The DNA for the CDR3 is TGTGCCAGCAGTCGAACCGGGACTAGCGGGAGCTACTACTTCGGGGATGAGCAGTTCTTC.

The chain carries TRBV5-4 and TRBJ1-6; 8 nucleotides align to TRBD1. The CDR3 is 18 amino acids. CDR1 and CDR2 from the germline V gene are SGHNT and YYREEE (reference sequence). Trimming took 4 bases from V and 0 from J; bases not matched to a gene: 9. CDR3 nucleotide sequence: TGTGCCAGCAGCCCCGACAGGGGCCATAGCTCCTATAATTCACCCCTCCACTTT. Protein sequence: CASSPDRGHSSYNSPLHF. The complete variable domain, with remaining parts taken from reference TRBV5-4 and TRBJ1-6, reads ETGVTQSPTHLIKTRGQQVTLRCSSQSGHNTVSWYQQALGQGPQFIFQYYREEENGRGNFPPRFSGLQFPNYSSELNVNALELDDSALYLCASSPDRGHSSYNSPLHFGNGTRLTVT.

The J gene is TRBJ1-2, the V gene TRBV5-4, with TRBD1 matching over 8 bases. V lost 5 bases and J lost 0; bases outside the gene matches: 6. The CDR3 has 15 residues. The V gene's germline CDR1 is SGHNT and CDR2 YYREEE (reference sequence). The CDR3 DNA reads TGTGCCAGCAGATCTCAGGGGGCCACTAACTATGGCTACACCTTC. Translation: CASRSQGATNYGYTF.

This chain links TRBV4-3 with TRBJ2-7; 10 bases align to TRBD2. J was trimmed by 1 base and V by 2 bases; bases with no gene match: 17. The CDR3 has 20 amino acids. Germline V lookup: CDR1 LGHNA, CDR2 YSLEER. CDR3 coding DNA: TGCGCCAGCAGCCAACCAATAGCCGGGACTAGCGTGTTTCGGTCCTACGAGCAGTACTTC. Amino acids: CASSQPIAGTSVFRSYEQYF.

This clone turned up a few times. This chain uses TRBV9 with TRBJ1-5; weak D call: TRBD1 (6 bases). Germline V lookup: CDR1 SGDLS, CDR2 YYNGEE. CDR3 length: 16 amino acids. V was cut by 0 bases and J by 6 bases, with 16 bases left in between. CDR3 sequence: CASSVDPDTRGQPQHF. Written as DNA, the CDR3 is TGTGCCAGCAGCGTAGACCCCGACACCAGGGGTCAGCCCCAGCATTTT.

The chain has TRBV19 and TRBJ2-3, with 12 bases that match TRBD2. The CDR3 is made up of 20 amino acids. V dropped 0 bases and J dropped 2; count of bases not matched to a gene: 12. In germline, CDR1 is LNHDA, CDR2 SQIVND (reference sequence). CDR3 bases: TGTGCCAGTAGTATAGATCCCCCCTTGACTAGCGGGAGAGCCACAGATACGCAGTATTTT. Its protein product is CASSIDPPLTSGRATDTQYF.

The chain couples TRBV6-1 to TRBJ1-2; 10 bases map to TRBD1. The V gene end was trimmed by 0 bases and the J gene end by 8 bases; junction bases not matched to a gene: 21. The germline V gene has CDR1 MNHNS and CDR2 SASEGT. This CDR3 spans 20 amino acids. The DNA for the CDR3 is TGTGCCAGCAGTGAAGCCCTAGGCCTGAGCCTCGGGACAGGGGAGCGGGGCTACACCTTC. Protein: CASSEALGLSLGTGERGYTF.

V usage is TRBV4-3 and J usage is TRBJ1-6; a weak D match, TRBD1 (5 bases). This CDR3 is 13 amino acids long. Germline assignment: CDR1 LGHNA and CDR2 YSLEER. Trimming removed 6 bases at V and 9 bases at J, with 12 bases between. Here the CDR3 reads CASRGGVGSPLHF. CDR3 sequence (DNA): TGCGCCAGCAGGGGAGGGGTCGGTTCACCCCTCCACTTT.

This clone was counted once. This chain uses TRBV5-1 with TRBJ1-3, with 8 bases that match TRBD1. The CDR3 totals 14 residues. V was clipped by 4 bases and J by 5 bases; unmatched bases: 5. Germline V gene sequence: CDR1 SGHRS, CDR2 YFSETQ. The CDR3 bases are TGCGCCAGCAGCCTTGGGACAGGTCGAAACACCATATATTTT. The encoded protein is CASSLGTGRNTIYF.

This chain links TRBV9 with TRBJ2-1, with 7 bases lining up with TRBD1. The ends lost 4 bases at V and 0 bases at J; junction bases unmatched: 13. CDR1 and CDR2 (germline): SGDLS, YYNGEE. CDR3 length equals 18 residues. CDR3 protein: CASSLTGNVGNSYNEQFF. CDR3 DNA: TGTGCCAGCAGCTTGACAGGGAATGTAGGGAACTCCTACAATGAGCAGTTCTTC.

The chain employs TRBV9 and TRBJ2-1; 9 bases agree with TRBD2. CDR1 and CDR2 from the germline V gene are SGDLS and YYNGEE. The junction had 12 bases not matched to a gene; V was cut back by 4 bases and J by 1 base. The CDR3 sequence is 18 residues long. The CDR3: CASSPRDRGRASYNEQFF. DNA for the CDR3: TGTGCCAGCAGCCCTCGGGATCGCGGGAGGGCATCCTACAATGAGCAGTTCTTC.

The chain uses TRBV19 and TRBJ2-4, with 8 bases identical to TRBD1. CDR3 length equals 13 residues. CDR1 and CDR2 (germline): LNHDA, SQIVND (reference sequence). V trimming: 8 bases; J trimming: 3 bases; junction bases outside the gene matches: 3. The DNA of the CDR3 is TGTGCCAGTGCAGGGGGCGGCAAAAACATTCAGTACTTC. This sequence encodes CASAGGGKNIQYF. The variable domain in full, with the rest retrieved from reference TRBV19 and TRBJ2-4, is DGGITQSPKYLFRKEGQNVTLSCEQNLNHDAMYWYRQDPGQGLRLIYYSQIVNDFQKGDIAEGYSVSREKKESFPLTVTSAQKNPTAFYLCASAGGGKNIQYFGAGTRLSVL.

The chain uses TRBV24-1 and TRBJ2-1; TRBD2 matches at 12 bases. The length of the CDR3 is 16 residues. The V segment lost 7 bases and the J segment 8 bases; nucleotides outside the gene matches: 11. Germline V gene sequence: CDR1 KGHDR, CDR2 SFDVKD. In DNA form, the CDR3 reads TGTGCCACCAGCCAACCCGGACTAGCGGGAAAGGATGAGCAGTTCTTC. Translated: CATSQPGLAGKDEQFF.

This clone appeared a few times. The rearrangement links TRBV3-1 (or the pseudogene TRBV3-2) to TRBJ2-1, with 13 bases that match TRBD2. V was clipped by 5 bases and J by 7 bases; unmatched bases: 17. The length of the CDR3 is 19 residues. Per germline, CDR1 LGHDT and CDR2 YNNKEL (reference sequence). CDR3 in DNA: TGTGCCAGCAGCAATATCCCGGGACTAGCGGGAACAAAAGGGAATGAGCAGTTCTTC. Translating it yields CASSNIPGLAGTKGNEQFF.

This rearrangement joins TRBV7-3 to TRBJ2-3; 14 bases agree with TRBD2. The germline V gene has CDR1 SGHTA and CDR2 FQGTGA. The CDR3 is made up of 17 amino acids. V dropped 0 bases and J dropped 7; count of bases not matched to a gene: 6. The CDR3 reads CASSLTRGTSGRHTQYF. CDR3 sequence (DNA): TGTGCCAGCAGCTTAACGAGGGGGACTAGCGGGAGACATACGCAGTATTTT.

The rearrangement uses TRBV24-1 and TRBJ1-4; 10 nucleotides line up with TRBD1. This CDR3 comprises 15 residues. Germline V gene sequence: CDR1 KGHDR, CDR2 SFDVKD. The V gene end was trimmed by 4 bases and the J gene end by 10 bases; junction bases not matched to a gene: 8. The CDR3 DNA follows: TGTGCCACCAGTGACCCCGGGACAGGGGCGGCAAAACTGTTTTTT. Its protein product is CATSDPGTGAAKLFF.

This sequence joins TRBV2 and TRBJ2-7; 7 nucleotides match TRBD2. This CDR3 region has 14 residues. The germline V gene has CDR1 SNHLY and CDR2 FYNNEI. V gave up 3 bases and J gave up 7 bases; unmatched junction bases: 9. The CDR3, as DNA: TGTGCCAGCAGTGATCGGCGGGAGCTATATGAGCAGTACTTC. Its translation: CASSDRRELYEQYF.

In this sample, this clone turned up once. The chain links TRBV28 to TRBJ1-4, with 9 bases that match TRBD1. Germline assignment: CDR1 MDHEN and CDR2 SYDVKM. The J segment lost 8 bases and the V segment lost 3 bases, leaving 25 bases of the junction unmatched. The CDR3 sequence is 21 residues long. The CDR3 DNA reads TGTGCCAGCAGTTTCGCCCGAGAAACAGGACAGGGGAATAGTAATAGAGAAAAACTGTTTTTT. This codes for CASSFARETGQGNSNREKLFF.

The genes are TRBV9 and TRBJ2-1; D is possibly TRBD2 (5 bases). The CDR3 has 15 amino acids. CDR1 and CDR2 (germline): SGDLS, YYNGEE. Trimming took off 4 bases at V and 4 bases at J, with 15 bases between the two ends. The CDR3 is CASSPSVLAYNEQFF. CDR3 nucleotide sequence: TGTGCCAGCAGCCCCTCGGTTCTAGCTTACAATGAGCAGTTCTTC.

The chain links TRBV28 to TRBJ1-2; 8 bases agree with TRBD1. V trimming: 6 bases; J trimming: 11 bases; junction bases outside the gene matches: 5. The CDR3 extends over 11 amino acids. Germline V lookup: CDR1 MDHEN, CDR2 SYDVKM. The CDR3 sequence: CASRTGAGYTF. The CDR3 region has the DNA TGTGCCAGCAGGACAGGGGCGGGATACACCTTC.

CDR3 in amino acids: CASRKRGGEYEQYF. Here the CDR3 DNA reads TGTGCCAGCAGGAAACGGGGAGGGGAATACGAGCAGTACTTC. This rearrangement joins TRBV25-1 to TRBJ2-7, with 7 bases aligning to TRBD2. Germline V gene data show CDR1 as MGHDK and CDR2 as SYGVNS. The V and J ends lost 6 bases and 4 bases, in that order; junction bases with no gene match: 9. The CDR3 loop spans 14 amino acids.

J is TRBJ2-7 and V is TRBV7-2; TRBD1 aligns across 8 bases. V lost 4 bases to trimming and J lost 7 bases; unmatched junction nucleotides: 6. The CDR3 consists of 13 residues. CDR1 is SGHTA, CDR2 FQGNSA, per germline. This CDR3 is CASSSQGAREQYF. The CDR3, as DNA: TGTGCCAGCAGCTCTCAGGGGGCGCGGGAGCAGTACTTC.

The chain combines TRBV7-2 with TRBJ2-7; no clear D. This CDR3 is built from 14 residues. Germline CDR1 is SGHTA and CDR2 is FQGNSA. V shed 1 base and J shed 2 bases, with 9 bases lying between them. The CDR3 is CASSLVSSAYEQYF. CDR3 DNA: TGTGCCAGCAGCTTAGTTTCCTCAGCCTACGAGCAGTACTTC.